The next 30 T cell receptor beta chains were all read from a single sample in a study of T cell responses to AZD1222 COVID-19 vaccine. Here immunoSEQ multiplex PCR was the method, and the copy in TCRdb shows in-frame clones only, minus some. The data show approximately 70,000 clones, about 87% seen once. Sequences were derived from peripheral blood, sampled 28 days after the second dose of the MenACWY control vaccine. These receptors all come from an adult who received the MenACWY meningococcal vaccine as a control.

The V and J genes are TRBV4-3 and TRBJ1-3, with D uncertain. The CDR3 length is 15 residues. V was shortened by 8 bases and J by 3 bases, with 17 bases between the two germline ends. Germline V gives CDR1 LGHNA, CDR2 YSLEER. The CDR3 loop is CASSDTAVYGNTIYF. In nucleotides, the CDR3 is TGCGCCAGCTCAGATACGGCGGTTTATGGAAACACCATATATTTT.

This sequence joins TRBV2 and TRBJ1-4; 10 nucleotides agree with TRBD1. J was trimmed by 2 bases and V by 3 bases; bases with no gene match: 3. Germline V lookup: CDR1 SNHLY, CDR2 FYNNEI. This CDR3 region has 16 residues. CDR3 coding DNA: TGTGCCAGCAGTGATCCGACAGGGGGCACTAATGAAAAACTGTTTTTT. Translation: CASSDPTGGTNEKLFF. The full variable domain, completed using reference TRBV2 and TRBJ1-4, is EPEVTQTPSHQVTQMGQEVILRCVPISNHLYFYWYRQILGQKVEFLVSFYNNEISEKSEIFDDQFSVERPDGSNFTLKIRSTKLEDSAMYFCASSDPTGGTNEKLFFGSGTQLSVL.

This clone was detected only once. The chain joins TRBV7-8 to TRBJ1-3; 10 nucleotides align to TRBD1. The length of the CDR3 is 18 residues. The ends lost 2 bases at V and 1 base at J; junction bases unmatched: 8. CDR1 and CDR2 from the germline V gene are SGHVS and FQNEAQ. This chain's CDR3 is CASSLFRQGAASGNTIYF. As DNA, the CDR3 is TGTGCCAGCAGCTTATTCAGACAGGGGGCTGCTTCTGGAAACACCATATATTTT.

V gene TRBV6-5 combines with J gene TRBJ1-1; no reliable D call. CDR1 is MNHEY and CDR2 is SVGAGI in the germline V gene. The V gene lost 6 bases and the J gene lost 4 bases, with 15 bases spanning the gap. This CDR3 has 14 amino acids. CDR3 nucleotides: TGTGCCAGCAGCCCAGTGGTCCAACGCACTGAAGCTTTCTTT. Protein sequence: CASSPVVQRTEAFF.

The CDR3 sequence: CASSEASGGNTEAFF. The CDR3 coding sequence is TGTGCCAGCAGTGAAGCGTCGGGCGGCAACACTGAAGCTTTCTTT. The chain links TRBV6-1 to TRBJ1-1; no clear D gene. Germline loops: CDR1 MNHNS, CDR2 SASEGT. The CDR3 is 15 amino acids. The V end was cut by 0 bases, the J end by 2 bases, with 10 bases between.

The chain employs TRBV5-6 and TRBJ1-2; no reliable D call. The CDR3 contains 15 residues. Germline V gives CDR1 SGHDT, CDR2 YYEEEE. Trimming left V 0 bases short and J 3 bases short, with 12 bases between. The CDR3 coding sequence is TGTGCCAGCAGCTTGGGGACGGGGAGCGACTATGGCTACACCTTC. Translation gives CASSLGTGSDYGYTF.

The chain recombines TRBV6-5 with TRBJ1-6; 9 nucleotides agree with TRBD1. V was clipped by 4 bases and J by 5 bases; unmatched bases: 3. The CDR3 loop spans 15 amino acids. CDR1 and CDR2 (germline): MNHEY, SVGAGI. CDR3 protein: CASSSRTGDNSPLHF. The CDR3 DNA reads TGTGCCAGCAGTTCAAGGACAGGGGATAATTCACCCCTCCACTTT.

This clone has only one observation. The V and J genes are TRBV29-1 and TRBJ2-1; 7 bases line up with TRBD1. This CDR3 comprises 12 residues. J lost 6 bases, V lost 8 bases, and 7 bases had no gene match. CDR1 SQVTM and CDR2 ANQGSEA come from the germline V gene. The CDR3 spells CSYSTGVNEQFF. CDR3 DNA: TGCAGCTACTCTACAGGGGTCAATGAGCAGTTCTTC.

V and J are TRBV5-1 and TRBJ1-3; D is possibly TRBD1 (6 bases). Germline V lookup: CDR1 SGHRS, CDR2 YFSETQ. The CDR3 length is 15 residues. V lost 4 bases, J lost 4 bases, and 15 bases lay in between. The CDR3 sequence: CASSPLQGGGNTIYF. The CDR3 DNA follows: TGCGCCAGCAGCCCCCTACAGGGAGGCGGAAACACCATATATTTT.

This clone was picked up one time. DNA of the CDR3: TGTGCCAGCAGTATCGGGACTAGAGGCGAGCAGTACTTC. Its protein product is CASSIGTRGEQYF. The chain is built from TRBV12-3 or TRBV12-4 and TRBJ2-7; 8 nucleotides match TRBD2. V gave up 5 bases and J gave up 6 bases; unmatched junction bases: 6. The CDR3 length is 13 residues.

The chain recombines TRBV19 with TRBJ1-4; 7 bases match TRBD1. Germline-derived CDR1 and CDR2 are LNHDA and SQIVND (reference sequence). Germline trimming cut 4 bases from V and 1 base from J; bases unmatched to any gene: 0. CDR3 length equals 14 residues. CDR3 protein: CASSRDRTNEKLFF. CDR3 DNA sequence: TGTGCCAGTAGTAGGGACAGAACTAATGAAAAACTGTTTTTT.

The chain employs TRBV5-3 and TRBJ1-6; tentatively, D is TRBD1 (6 bases). TRBV5-3 is annotated as an ORF whose role is uncertain. CDR3 length: 18 amino acids. Trimming took off 0 bases at V and 7 bases at J, with 20 bases between the two ends. The CDR3 DNA reads as TGTGCCAGAAGCTTGGTTCTACAGGGCCCAGCGGGCAATTCACCCCTCCACTTT. It translates to CARSLVLQGPAGNSPLHF.

V gene TRBV5-8 combines with J gene TRBJ1-2; D ambiguous. The CDR3 is 14 amino acids. V was trimmed by 0 bases and J by 4 bases, leaving 10 bases between them. CDR1 SGHTS and CDR2 YDEGEE come from the germline V gene. This CDR3 reads CASSLGDIGYGYTF. CDR3 sequence (DNA): TGTGCCAGCAGCTTGGGGGATATCGGCTATGGCTACACCTTC.

The chain combines TRBV9 with TRBJ1-2; TRBD1 might be the D (5 bases). CDR3 length equals 14 residues. Germline assignment: CDR1 SGDLS and CDR2 YYNGEE. Trimming removed 2 bases from V and 3 bases from J, with 11 bases in between. The DNA for the CDR3 is TGTGCCAGCAGCGTTTCCGGGACGGACTATGGCTACACCTTC. Its translation: CASSVSGTDYGYTF.

The gene calls are TRBV7-2 and TRBJ2-1; 12 nucleotides agree with TRBD2. The CDR3 extends over 17 amino acids. Germline V gene data show CDR1 as SGHTA and CDR2 as FQGNSA. V shed 3 bases, J shed 9 bases, and the junction held 12 bases outside the gene matches. This CDR3 is CASSFPPLAGGLSEQFF. DNA for the CDR3: TGTGCCAGCAGCTTCCCCCCCCTAGCGGGGGGGCTTAGTGAGCAGTTCTTC.

This clone appeared a single time. The V gene is TRBV3-1 (or the pseudogene TRBV3-2), the J gene TRBJ1-6; 10 nucleotides align to TRBD1. With 2 bases clipped from V and 1 base from J, the junction kept 2 bases outside the gene matches. The CDR3 spans 17 residues. Germline lookup yields CDR1 LGHDT and CDR2 YNNKEL (reference sequence). The CDR3 nucleotides are TGTGCCAGCAGCCAACGGACAGGGGGTTCCTATAATTCACCCCTCCACTTT. Amino acid sequence: CASSQRTGGSYNSPLHF.

The chain carries TRBV2 and TRBJ2-1, with D perhaps assigned TRBD1 or TRBD2 (5 bases each). The CDR3 sequence is 11 residues long. Between the trimmed V and J ends, which lost 5 bases and 8 bases, there was a span of 7 bases. The germline gives CDR1 SNHLY, CDR2 FYNNEI. CDR3 DNA sequence: TGTGCCAGCAGTATGGGGGATGAGCAGTTCTTC. Its protein is CASSMGDEQFF.

This chain links TRBV5-1 with TRBJ1-1, with D perhaps matching TRBD1 (6 bases). This CDR3 spans 15 amino acids. V dropped 0 bases and J dropped 7 bases, with 16 bases sitting between them. Looked up from germline, CDR1 is SGHRS and CDR2 is YFSETQ. The CDR3 spells CASSLATGMLVEAFF. DNA for the CDR3: TGCGCCAGCAGCTTGGCAACAGGGATGTTAGTTGAAGCTTTCTTT.

The CDR3 DNA is TGTGCCAGCAGCTTTACAACAATACAGGGGTCTTTATCAGAAGCTTTCTTT. Translated, it gives CASSFTTIQGSLSEAFF. The V gene is TRBV5-8, the J gene TRBJ1-1; 7 bases match TRBD1. This CDR3 region has 17 residues. Germline loops: CDR1 SGHTS, CDR2 YDEGEE. The V and J ends lost 2 bases and 8 bases, in that order; junction bases with no gene match: 18.

CDR3 sequence reads: CASSLVRGDTGELFF. DNA of the CDR3: TGCGCCAGCAGCTTGGTAAGGGGTGACACCGGGGAGCTGTTTTTT. The chain couples TRBV5-1 to TRBJ2-2; D is perhaps TRBD1 (5 bases). The V gene's germline CDR1 is SGHRS and CDR2 YFSETQ. V dropped 0 bases and J dropped 3 bases, with 9 bases sitting between them. The CDR3 contains 15 residues.

The V call is TRBV15, the J call TRBJ2-3; the D gene is possibly TRBD1 (5 bases). V lost 4 bases and J 2 bases, leaving 19 bases between the germline ends. The germline gives CDR1 LNHNV, CDR2 YYDKDF (reference sequence). This CDR3 is built from 17 residues. CDR3 loop: CATSIGATSHLTDTQYF. CDR3 coding DNA: TGTGCCACCAGCATTGGGGCCACCTCTCACCTCACAGATACGCAGTATTTT.

V and J are TRBV5-4 and TRBJ2-2; D is possibly TRBD1 (5 bases). V was trimmed by 9 bases and J by 1 base, leaving 13 bases between them. Germline-derived CDR1 and CDR2 are SGHNT and YYREEE (reference sequence). This CDR3 contains 14 residues. The CDR3 is CATRRQGNTGELFF. The CDR3, as DNA: TGTGCCACTAGGCGGCAGGGGAACACCGGGGAGCTGTTTTTT.

The chain joins TRBV4-1 to TRBJ2-3, with D perhaps TRBD1 (5 bases). The germline V and J ends were trimmed by 4 bases and 2 bases, with 13 bases remaining between them. This CDR3 contains 15 residues. Germline V CDR1 and CDR2: MGHRA, YSYEKL. The CDR3 sequence: CASSPLGLATDTQYF. CDR3 DNA sequence: TGCGCCAGCAGCCCGTTGGGGCTTGCCACAGATACGCAGTATTTT.

This chain links TRBV4-3 with TRBJ2-1; 7 nucleotides agree with TRBD2. Germline lookup yields CDR1 LGHNA and CDR2 YSLEER. Trimming removed 0 bases from V and 6 bases from J; junction bases left unmatched: 14. The CDR3 runs to 18 residues. The CDR3 sequence: CASSQDRGREGPTNEQFF. CDR3 DNA: TGCGCCAGCAGCCAAGACCGGGGCAGGGAGGGCCCTACCAATGAGCAGTTCTTC.

This sequence joins TRBV5-6 and TRBJ1-2, with D possibly matching TRBD1 (6 bases). The CDR3 spans 14 residues. Germline lookup yields CDR1 SGHDT and CDR2 YYEEEE. The V and J ends lost 7 bases and 3 bases respectively, with 16 bases between them. For the CDR3, the DNA is TGTGCCAGCGCCGGGGGACAAGCTCACTATGGCTACACCTTC. Its protein product is CASAGGQAHYGYTF.

This clone is a singleton in its sample. V usage is TRBV14 and J usage is TRBJ2-7; D could derive from TRBD1 or TRBD2 (5 bases each). V was shortened by 11 bases and J by 6 bases, with 17 bases between the two germline ends. Germline CDR1 is SGHDN and CDR2 is FVKESK. The CDR3 totals 12 residues. The CDR3 nucleotides read TGTGCCTCGGGGCCGGGGTTTGCCGAGCAGTACTTC. Translation gives CASGPGFAEQYF.

The chain employs TRBV28 and TRBJ1-4; D is ambiguous. The CDR3 spans 11 residues. Germline V gene data show CDR1 as MDHEN and CDR2 as SYDVKM. The germline V and J ends were trimmed by 3 bases and 10 bases, with 6 bases remaining between them. The CDR3 is CASSLTGKLFF. In DNA, the CDR3 is TGTGCCAGCAGTTTGACCGGAAAACTGTTTTTT.

V gene TRBV5-1 combines with J gene TRBJ2-4, with unresolved D. V was shortened by 2 bases and J by 2 bases, with 20 bases between the two germline ends. The CDR3 is 18 amino acids. Germline V gene data show CDR1 as SGHRS and CDR2 as YFSETQ. The CDR3 spells CASSFEPGTAGPKNIQYF. Here the CDR3 DNA reads TGCGCCAGCAGCTTTGAACCGGGTACGGCCGGGCCCAAAAACATTCAGTACTTC.

The chain joins TRBV27 to TRBJ1-1, with TRBD1 as a possible D gene (5 bases). The CDR3 covers 14 residues. The germline CDR1 and CDR2 sequences are MNHEY and SMNVEV (reference sequence). Trimming took off 5 bases at V and 3 bases at J, with 13 bases between the two ends. For the CDR3, the DNA is TGTGCCAGCAGTCGAGACGGGACCTACACTGAAGCTTTCTTT. Translating it yields CASSRDGTYTEAFF.

The V and J genes are TRBV5-1 and TRBJ1-3; the D gene is possibly TRBD1 (5 bases). Germline CDR1 reads SGHRS; CDR2 reads YFSETQ. The V gene lost 0 bases and the J gene lost 2 bases, with 12 bases spanning the gap. The CDR3 is made up of 16 amino acids. DNA for the CDR3: TGCGCCAGCAGCTTGGCGGGGGGTGTCGCTGGAAACACCATATATTTT. It specifies CASSLAGGVAGNTIYF.